Shown below are 8 T cell receptor beta chains from a single sample sequenced in a study of blood T cell repertoires in COVID-19. Libraries were prepared by immunoSEQ multiplex PCR; TCRdb keeps only in-frame clonotypes and omits some of them. Among nearly 350,000 clones listed, roughly 84% were seen once. Sequencing used PBMCs or T cells enriched from blood (not recorded which). Receptors originate from a woman between 25 and 40 years old who had recovered from COVID-19.

CDR3 sequence (DNA): TGTGCCAGCAGCTTGGGTGGGACAGGTCTTTACGAGCAGTACTTC. Protein: CASSLGGTGLYEQYF. This chain links TRBV5-6 with TRBJ2-7, with 8 bases fitting TRBD1. This CDR3 comprises 15 residues. Germline V gene lookup returns CDR1 SGHDT and CDR2 YYEEEE. Trimming removed 0 bases from V and 4 bases from J; junction bases left unmatched: 6.

The chain couples TRBV29-1 to TRBJ2-4; TRBD2 agrees at 7 bases. The junction had 14 bases not matched to a gene; V was cut back by 0 bases and J by 0 bases. Germline CDR1 SQVTM, CDR2 ANQGSEA. The CDR3 contains 19 residues. The CDR3 loop is CSVEDLPGQRGSAKNIQYF. DNA for the CDR3: TGCAGCGTTGAAGATCTTCCCGGGCAGCGGGGTTCAGCCAAAAACATTCAGTACTTC.

This sequence joins TRBV21-1 and TRBJ1-6. TRBV21-1 is assigned pseudogene status. CDR3 length: 17 residues. The CDR3 loop reads CASSKALRGIANSPLHF. CDR3 DNA: TGTGCCAGCAGCAAAGCGCTAAGAGGAATCGCTAATTCACCCCTCCACTTT.

The chain is built from TRBV19 and TRBJ2-2; tentatively, D is TRBD2 (5 bases). Trimming shortened V by 8 bases and J by 6 bases, and 22 bases separated the two germline ends. Germline V gene sequence: CDR1 LNHDA, CDR2 SQIVND (reference sequence). The CDR3 has 16 amino acids. CDR3 nucleotide sequence: TGTGCCAGTTACGACCCGGCCTCGAGGGATCCCGGGGAGCTGTTTTTT. Its protein is CASYDPASRDPGELFF.

V gene TRBV21-1 combines with J gene TRBJ1-3; the table names TRBD1, a call not compared with the DNA. TRBV21-1 is described as a pseudogene. The CDR3 extends over 21 amino acids. Here the CDR3 reads CASSKSDGKFEGDRHGNTIYF. The CDR3 nucleotides are TGTGCCAGCAGCAAAAGCGACGGAAAGTTCGAAGGGGACAGGCACGGAAACACCATATATTTT.

The CDR3 spells CASSPGLSNQPQHF. DNA for the CDR3: TGTGCCAGCAGCCCCGGTCTTAGCAATCAGCCCCAGCATTTT. The V and J genes are TRBV7-8 and TRBJ1-5, with unresolved D. Germline V gene lookup returns CDR1 SGHVS and CDR2 FQNEAQ. V lost 5 bases, J lost 0 bases, and 8 bases lay in between. This CDR3 region has 14 residues.

The table lists this clone with a count of one. The chain recombines TRBV4-1 with TRBJ2-7, with 11 bases that match TRBD1. V lost 5 bases to trimming and J lost 4 bases; unmatched junction nucleotides: 10. The germline V gene has CDR1 MGHRA and CDR2 YSYEKL. The CDR3 contains 16 residues. The CDR3 nucleotides read TGCGCCAGCAGCGCAAGGGGACAGGGGGGGACTTACGAGCAGTACTTC. Its translation is CASSARGQGGTYEQYF.

This clone was detected only once. The chain couples TRBV6-6 to TRBJ2-7; D may be TRBD1 (6 bases). Per the germline V gene, CDR1 is MNHNY and CDR2 is SVGAGI (reference sequence). The CDR3 totals 14 residues. Trimming removed 0 bases from V and 1 base from J, with 7 bases in between. CDR3 nucleotides: TGTGCCAGCAGTTACTCTCAGGGGTCCTACGAGCAGTACTTC. It encodes CASSYSQGSYEQYF.